This is a list of T cell receptor beta chains from one sample in a study of T-cell reconstitution after alpha-beta-depleted transplantation in children. TCRdb used MiXCR to reprocess the PCR reads, holding one entry per CDR3 protein. The sample holds some 340,000 distinct CDR3 sequences, 10% seen once. The sample consisted of PBMCs from the stem cell graft donor, taken from the stem cell graft. Receptors originate from a human donor who donated a stem cell graft to a child with acute lymphoblastic leukemia. Both conserved end residues are part of each CDR3. Each record gives: clone size, D gene, J gene, V gene, CDR3 protein, CDR3 DNA. The D gene is left open where the match is weak. Rows give clone size only sometimes, using once, few, many, or a class for an expanded clone.

.	.	TRBJ2-5	TRBV18	CASSRTAGIQETQYF	TGTGCCAGCTCACGCACCGCGGGGATCCAAGAGACCCAGTACTTC
few	TRBD1	TRBJ1-5	TRBV9	CASSVGDRGNQPQHF	TGTGCCAGCAGCGTAGGGGACAGGGGCAATCAGCCCCAGCATTTT
few	.	TRBJ1-6	TRBV21-1	CASSTETPYSPLHF	TGTGCCAGCAGCACGGAGACACCTTATTCACCCCTCCACTTT
many	TRBD2	TRBJ2-3	TRBV4-2	CASSQDLAGGSDTQYF	TGTGCCAGCAGCCAAGATCTAGCGGGAGGCTCAGATACGCAGTATTTT
many	TRBD1	TRBJ2-7	TRBV27	CASSPETGGVHEQYF	TGTGCCAGCAGTCCGGAGACAGGGGGTGTTCACGAGCAGTACTTC
many	TRBD2	TRBJ2-1	TRBV5-6	CASSRTAGVGLAYNEQFF	TGTGCCAGCAGCCGGACCGCCGGGGTGGGACTAGCCTACAATGAGCAGTTCTTC
few	.	TRBJ1-1	TRBV28	CASSSGGRRTEAFF	TGTGCCAGCAGTTCCGGGGGGCGCCGGACTGAAGCTTTCTTT
.	.	TRBJ2-7	TRBV12-3/TRBV12-4	CASSRPGHSYEQYF	TGTGCCAGCAGCCGCCCGGGACACTCCTACGAGCAGTACTTC
few	.	TRBJ1-6	TRBV7-2	CASSLQGPNSPLHF	TGTGCCAGCAGCTTGCAGGGACCAAATTCACCCCTCCACTTT
few	.	TRBJ1-1	TRBV10-3	CAISTGNTEAFF	TGTGCCATCAGTACAGGGAACACTGAAGCTTTCTTT
few	.	TRBJ2-1	TRBV12-3/TRBV12-4	CASSSQGRNEQFF	TGTGCCAGCAGTTCACAGGGCCGCAATGAGCAGTTCTTC
few	.	TRBJ2-3	TRBV7-9	CASSLLGGVPGTDTQYF	TGTGCCAGCAGCTTGCTAGGAGGGGTCCCAGGGACAGATACGCAGTATTTT
.	.	TRBJ2-1	TRBV3-1	CAISLATGPGEGEQFF	TGTGCCATCAGTTTAGCCACAGGTCCTGGAGAGGGTGAGCAGTTCTTC
few	TRBD2	TRBJ2-3	TRBV20-1	CSAEGLHTDTQYF	TGCAGTGCTGAGGGACTACATACAGATACGCAGTATTTT
few	.	TRBJ2-3	TRBV5-1	CASSLAFDTQYF	TGCGCCAGCAGCTTGGCCTTTGATACGCAGTATTTT
.	TRBD2	TRBJ2-2	TRBV11-2	CASSPSPPIAGGTGELFF	TGTGCCAGCAGCCCTTCCCCCCCCATAGCGGGAGGCACCGGGGAGCTGTTTTTT
.	.	TRBJ2-2	TRBV7-6	CASSLTRVTTGELFF	TGTGCCAGCAGCTTAACCCGGGTTACCACCGGGGAGCTGTTTTTT
.	TRBD2	TRBJ2-1	TRBV10-3	CAISAGTSPEQFF	TGTGCCATCAGCGCCGGGACTAGCCCTGAGCAGTTCTTC
many	TRBD1	TRBJ2-7	TRBV7-2	CASSFPGQGVPEQYF	TGTGCCAGCAGCTTCCCGGGACAGGGGGTTCCCGAGCAGTACTTC
.	.	TRBJ2-7	TRBV29-1	CSVEASDSYEQYF	TGCAGCGTTGAAGCAAGTGACTCCTACGAGCAGTACTTC
few	.	TRBJ2-7	TRBV4-3	CASSQDFRYVGEQYF	TGCGCCAGCAGCCAAGATTTCAGGTACGTCGGCGAGCAGTACTTC
.	.	TRBJ2-7	TRBV28	CASSLNFEQYF	TGTGCCAGCAGCCTCAACTTCGAGCAGTACTTC
.	TRBD2	TRBJ2-1	TRBV7-7	CASSSGLAGANHQFF	TGTGCTAGCAGCTCCGGTCTAGCGGGAGCTAATCACCAGTTCTTC
.	TRBD1	TRBJ2-5	TRBV11-2	CASSLPGQGLLYQETQYF	TGTGCCAGCAGCTTGCCGGGACAGGGTCTCCTGTACCAAGAGACCCAGTACTTC
.	TRBD2	TRBJ2-1	TRBV20-1	CSAPEGTRNEQFF	TGCAGTGCGCCCGAGGGGACTAGAAATGAGCAGTTCTTC
few	.	TRBJ1-4	TRBV12-3/TRBV12-4	CASTPRREKLFF	TGTGCCAGCACCCCCCGACGGGAAAAACTGTTTTTT
few	.	TRBJ2-5	TRBV20-1	CRLGGEETQYF	TGCAGACTAGGAGGGGAGGAGACCCAGTACTTC
.	TRBD1	TRBJ2-6	TRBV4-3	CASSPPGPRTGPTGANVLTF	TGCGCCAGCAGCCCCCCTGGACCCAGGACAGGCCCCACTGGGGCCAACGTCCTGACTTTC
.	TRBD1	TRBJ2-7	TRBV5-1	CASSLNRGATYEQYF	TGCGCCAGCAGCTTGAACAGGGGCGCAACCTACGAGCAGTACTTC
few	.	TRBJ2-6	TRBV11-1	CASSYYFDPNSGANVLTF	TGTGCCAGCAGCTACTACTTCGACCCAAACTCTGGGGCCAACGTCCTGACTTTC
.	.	TRBJ2-7	TRBV2	CASSEASYEQYF	TGTGCCAGCAGTGAAGCCTCCTACGAGCAGTACTTC
.	TRBD2	TRBJ2-1	TRBV11-2	CASSYPSGRPSSYNEQFF	TGTGCCAGCAGCTATCCTAGCGGGAGGCCCAGCTCCTACAATGAGCAGTTCTTC
few	.	TRBJ1-4	TRBV5-6	CASSYLGEKLFF	TGTGCCAGCAGTTATCTCGGTGAAAAACTGTTTTTT
.	TRBD2	TRBJ2-1	TRBV9	CASSVEVGPTSGIDEQFF	TGTGCCAGCAGCGTAGAAGTTGGACCCACTAGCGGCATCGATGAGCAGTTCTTC
few	.	TRBJ1-1	TRBV5-5	CASSSTARAFF	TGTGCCAGCAGCTCCACGGCGCGAGCTTTCTTT
few	TRBD1	TRBJ1-6	TRBV18	CASSPGQDRSPLHF	TGTGCCAGCTCACCCGGACAGGATAGGTCACCCCTCCACTTT
few	.	TRBJ2-3	TRBV6-2/TRBV6-3	CASSYGQPSTDTQYF	TGTGCCAGCAGTTACGGCCAGCCTAGCACAGATACGCAGTATTTT
.	.	TRBJ2-5	TRBV9	CASSVRQSHQETQYF	TGTGCCAGCAGCGTCCGACAGAGCCACCAAGAGACCCAGTACTTC
.	TRBD1	TRBJ2-7	TRBV4-3	CASSPPDRVVPYEQYF	TGCGCCAGCAGCCCCCCTGACAGGGTAGTCCCCTACGAGCAGTACTTC
.	.	TRBJ1-4	TRBV28	CASSGYQTTGNEKLFF	TGTGCCAGCAGCGGTTATCAAACAACAGGGAATGAAAAACTGTTTTTT
many	TRBD1	TRBJ2-7	TRBV6-5	CASSPQGQGFRAAEQYF	TGTGCCAGCAGTCCCCAAGGACAGGGGTTTAGGGCAGCCGAGCAGTACTTC
few	TRBD2	TRBJ2-7	TRBV28	CASSFWLAGSEQYF	TGTGCCAGCAGTTTTTGGCTAGCGGGGTCCGAGCAGTACTTC
few	TRBD2	TRBJ2-5	TRBV27	CASSLGLAEGGETQYF	TGTGCCAGCAGTCTCGGACTAGCGGAGGGGGGAGAGACCCAGTACTTC
many	TRBD2	TRBJ2-5	TRBV29-1	CSYSGIWQETQYF	TGCAGCTATAGCGGGATCTGGCAAGAGACCCAGTACTTC
.	.	TRBJ1-1	TRBV7-6	CASSLVMGELAEAFF	TGTGCCAGCAGCTTAGTCATGGGGGAGTTGGCGGAAGCTTTCTTT
.	TRBD1	TRBJ2-5	TRBV7-2	CASSLGTGGSLETQYF	TGTGCCAGCAGCCTAGGGACAGGGGGCTCATTAGAGACCCAGTACTTC